This TCR beta chain was recovered during a study of sequential checkpoint blockade in melanoma. The junction had 10 bases not matched to a gene; V was cut back by 6 bases and J by 4 bases. Germline assignment: CDR1 MNHGY and CDR2 SAAAGT. This CDR3 region has 15 residues. Treatment reported: randomized to nivolumab then ipilimumab (arm A) or the reverse (arm B). Only in-frame clones appear in the TCRdb table, and some are missing; sequencing was by immunoSEQ multiplex PCR. Here the sample spans around 2,200 clones, more than 20% being singletons. The V and J genes are TRBV6-8 and TRBJ1-2; 8 bases fit TRBD1. The material was tumor tissue (inferred from file names), obtained from a patient given nivolumab and ipilimumab in sequence. The receptor was isolated from a human donor with melanoma. CDR3 region: CASRRDRGGGYGYTF. CDR3 in DNA: TGTGCCAGCAGGAGAGACAGGGGCGGGGGCTATGGCTACACCTTC.